A selection of T cell receptor beta chains follows, all from one sample in a study of blood T cells in healthy people across ages. MiXCR was run by TCRdb on the 5' RACE reads, yielding one entry per CDR3 protein. The data hold 1,500,000 or so distinct CDR3 sequences, with 42% observed a single time. The sequencing input was blood. These receptors were taken from a woman between 18 and 29 years old in good health. Both conserved end residues are part of each CDR3.

J	V	CDR3
TRBJ1-2	TRBV12-3/TRBV12-4	CASSSQGAIYGYTF
TRBJ2-5	TRBV5-1	CASSSMPAFQETQYF
TRBJ1-5	TRBV7-9	CASGRGVSQPQHF
TRBJ2-3	TRBV9	CASSVPGAGDTQYF
TRBJ2-5	TRBV6-5	CASSSSGSGETQYF
TRBJ1-1	TRBV20-1	CSAGPGHMNTEAFF
TRBJ1-2	TRBV27	CASSSGAFYGYTF
TRBJ1-6	TRBV7-2	CASSLLKGRNSPLHF
TRBJ2-1	TRBV12-3/TRBV12-4	CASSGAGEQFF
TRBJ1-5	TRBV3-1	CASSQDLANQPQHF
TRBJ2-7	TRBV6-2/TRBV6-3	CASGYISEQYF
TRBJ2-5	TRBV12-5	CASGPQTGIVETQYF
TRBJ2-4	TRBV9	CASSVGTSGPSGNIQYF
TRBJ2-5	TRBV6-2/TRBV6-3	CASSYSGVGGSETQYF
TRBJ2-7	TRBV20-1	CSGTSSYEQYF
TRBJ2-2	TRBV29-1	CSVGRRVGGELFF
TRBJ2-1	TRBV7-3	CASSRSGLTYNEQFF
TRBJ1-1	TRBV7-9	CASSLGGRDEAFF
TRBJ2-4	TRBV29-1	CSVGTLPKNIQYF
TRBJ2-3	TRBV20-1	CSAFRGGTDTQYF
TRBJ2-6	TRBV27	CASSLIYNSGANVLTF
.	TRBV12-3/TRBV12-4	CASRGPPDLYEQYF
TRBJ1-5	TRBV20-1	CSARGDRVGQPQHF
TRBJ2-4	TRBV3-1	CASSRTGTSSLTVQYF
TRBJ2-2	TRBV24-1	CATIDRSNTGELFF
TRBJ1-4	TRBV12-3/TRBV12-4	CASSPFNPTTNEKLFF
TRBJ1-4	TRBV4-1	CASSQNGQGRLGEKLFF
TRBJ1-5	TRBV6-2/TRBV6-3	CASSPDSSPQHF
TRBJ2-3	TRBV21-1	CASKMSSTSGLTDTQYF
TRBJ2-1	TRBV12-3/TRBV12-4	CASSLDREWYNEQFF
TRBJ2-3	TRBV5-8	CASRLRTADTQYF
TRBJ2-5	TRBV20-1	CSARTNQETQYF
TRBJ2-3	TRBV27	CASSPKVHTDTQYF
TRBJ2-5	TRBV4-3	CASSQIGTSGYQETQYF
TRBJ2-2	TRBV4-2	CASSPNRANGELFF
TRBJ2-1	TRBV20-1	CSARAPSGLLNEQFF
TRBJ2-3	TRBV12-3/TRBV12-4	CASSFAGGVTDTQYF
TRBJ1-2	TRBV12-3/TRBV12-4	CASSFAGGGAGYTF
TRBJ2-5	TRBV12-3/TRBV12-4	CASSSGAGLREQYF
TRBJ1-1	TRBV5-1	CASSHYPGGMNTEAFF
TRBJ2-3	TRBV5-6	CASSSLSSGGAQDTQYF
TRBJ2-7	TRBV20-1	CSARDFGGPSYEQYF